This is a list of T cell receptor beta chains from one sample in a study of blood T cells in healthy people across ages. TCRdb passed the 5' RACE reads through MiXCR, listing each CDR3 protein once. The sample lists 850,000 to 1,300,000 distinct CDR3 sequences; 45% were seen once. The sample comprised blood. These receptors were obtained from a woman between 55 and 75 years old in good health. Both conserved end residues are part of each CDR3. D genes are given only for firm matches. Clone size is not always given. Where it is, it says once, few, many or a class for expanded clones.

cdr3_nt cdr3_aa v_call clone_size d_call j_call
TGTGCCAGCAGTTTATCGGACAGGGTTGAGGAAAAACTGTTTTTT CASSLSDRVEEKLFF TRBV12-3/TRBV12-4 once TRBD1 TRBJ1-4
TGTGCCAGCAGGAGGGGGGGCAGAAATGAAAAACTGTTTTTT CASRRGGRNEKLFF TRBV2 - - TRBJ1-4
TGTGCCAGCAGTTTAGAAGGAGGGGATCTTTACGAGCAGTACTTC CASSLEGGDLYEQYF TRBV27 - - TRBJ2-7
TGCAGTGCTAGAGAACAGGGGGCAAGTGGCTACACCTTC CSAREQGASGYTF TRBV20-1 - TRBD1 TRBJ1-2
TGTGCCAGCAGCCAAGCTTTGGCGGGAGTCGGGGAGCTGTTTTTT CASSQALAGVGELFF TRBV3-1 - TRBD2 TRBJ2-2
TGTGCCAGCAGCCCGCCGGGACTAGGGGGCACAGATACGCAGTATTTT CASSPPGLGGTDTQYF TRBV6-5 few TRBD2 TRBJ2-3
TGCGCCAGCAGCGCAGGGCTCAGGGTCGAGCAGTACTTC CASSAGLRVEQYF TRBV5-1 - - TRBJ2-7
TGCGCCAGCAGCCAAGACCAGGGAGCACAGCCCCAGCATTTT CASSQDQGAQPQHF TRBV4-1 - - TRBJ1-5
TGCAGCGTTCGGAATTCCTACGAGCAGTACTTC CSVRNSYEQYF TRBV29-1 few - TRBJ2-7
TGTGCCAGCAGTCGCTCGGGGGCAGGGGGGGAAAACATTCAGTACTTC CASSRSGAGGENIQYF TRBV6-6 few - TRBJ2-4
TGCAGTGCTAGTCCCCTAGCGGGAGACGCTAGCACAGATACGCAGTATTTT CSASPLAGDASTDTQYF TRBV20-1 - TRBD2 TRBJ2-3
TGTGCCAGCAGTGATCGCACAGGGGGCGAGCAGTACTTC CASSDRTGGEQYF TRBV6-5 few TRBD1 TRBJ2-7
TGCAGTGCTCAGCGGGAGAGCTCCTACAATGAGCAGTTCTTC CSAQRESSYNEQFF TRBV20-1 - TRBD2 TRBJ2-1
TGCGCCAGCAGGACAGGCAGGGTCGTTGGCAATGAGCAGTACTTC CASRTGRVVGNEQYF TRBV5-1 - - TRBJ2-5
TGTGCCAGCAGCGGCGCGCGGGGATCTAGCACAGATACGCAGTATTTT CASSGARGSSTDTQYF TRBV7-9 - - TRBJ2-3
TGCAGTGCGATACCGGAGCTCGGGAACGAGCAGTACTTC CSAIPELGNEQYF TRBV20-1 few - TRBJ2-7
TGCGCCAGCAGAGCCCCCGGGACTAGCGGGAGCTGGCGAGGAGAGACCCAGTACTTC CASRAPGTSGSWRGETQYF TRBV10-2 once TRBD2 TRBJ2-5
TGCAGCGGTGAAGACGGGTGGAATCAGCCCCAGCATTTT CSGEDGWNQPQHF TRBV29-1 few - TRBJ1-5
TGTGCTAGTGGTCCGGTCCCAACTTGGGCCAATGAGCAGTTCTTC CASGPVPTWANEQFF TRBV12-5 - - TRBJ2-1
TGTGCCAGCGCGCTAGCGGGTTCCTACGAGCAGTACTTC CASALAGSYEQYF TRBV6-1 - TRBD2 TRBJ2-7
TGTGCCAGCAGTTTCGCCCGGGACAGCCTGTGGGGGGCCAACGTCCTGACTTTC CASSFARDSLWGANVLTF TRBV28 few TRBD1 TRBJ2-6
TGTGCCAGCAGGCAGATAGGAGAGACCCAGTACTTC CASRQIGETQYF TRBV11-2 - - TRBJ2-5
TGTGCCAGCAGCTCGCAGGTTATTAGTGAGAAGGATACGCAGTATTTT CASSSQVISEKDTQYF TRBV7-3 - - TRBJ2-3
TGTGCCAGCAGCGTAGAGGTGGACTATGGCTACACCTTC CASSVEVDYGYTF TRBV9 - - TRBJ1-2
TGTGCCAGCAGCTTAGCACCGAGCGGGAGGACGCACGAGCAGTACTTC CASSLAPSGRTHEQYF TRBV7-2 few TRBD2 TRBJ2-7
TGTGCCAGCAGCAAAGAAGCAGTCACAGATACGCAGTATTTT CASSKEAVTDTQYF TRBV21-1 - - TRBJ2-3